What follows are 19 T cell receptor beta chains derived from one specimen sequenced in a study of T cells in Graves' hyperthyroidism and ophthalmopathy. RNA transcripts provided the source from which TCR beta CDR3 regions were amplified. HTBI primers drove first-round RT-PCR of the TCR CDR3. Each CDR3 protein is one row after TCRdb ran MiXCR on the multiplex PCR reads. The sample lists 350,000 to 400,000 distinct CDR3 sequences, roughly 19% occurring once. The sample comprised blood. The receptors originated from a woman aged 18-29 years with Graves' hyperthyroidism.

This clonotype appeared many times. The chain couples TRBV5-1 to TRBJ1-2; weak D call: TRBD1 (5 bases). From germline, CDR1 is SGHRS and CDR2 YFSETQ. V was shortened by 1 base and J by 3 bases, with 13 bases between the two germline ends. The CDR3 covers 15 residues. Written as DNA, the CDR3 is TGCGCCAGCAGCTTGATCAGGGTTGGGGACTATGGCTACACCTTC. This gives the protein CASSLIRVGDYGYTF.

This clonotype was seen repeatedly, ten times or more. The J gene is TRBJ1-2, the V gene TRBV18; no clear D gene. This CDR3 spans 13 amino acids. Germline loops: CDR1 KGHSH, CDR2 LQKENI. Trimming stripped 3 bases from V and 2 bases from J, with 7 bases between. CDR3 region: CASSPQENYGYTF. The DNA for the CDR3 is TGTGCCAGCTCACCCCAGGAGAACTATGGCTACACCTTC.

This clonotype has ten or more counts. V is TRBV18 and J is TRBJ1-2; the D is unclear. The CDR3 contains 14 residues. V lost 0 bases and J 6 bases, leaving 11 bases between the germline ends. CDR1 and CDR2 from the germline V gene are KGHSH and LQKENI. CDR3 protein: CASSPPWRTDGYTF. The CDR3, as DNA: TGTGCCAGCTCACCACCGTGGCGGACCGATGGCTACACCTTC.

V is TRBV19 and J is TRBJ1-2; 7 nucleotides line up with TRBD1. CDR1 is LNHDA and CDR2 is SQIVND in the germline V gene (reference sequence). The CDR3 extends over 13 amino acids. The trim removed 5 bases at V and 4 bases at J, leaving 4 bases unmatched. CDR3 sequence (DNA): TGTGCCAGTAGTGACAGGGCGGTCTATGGCTACACCTTC. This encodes CASSDRAVYGYTF.

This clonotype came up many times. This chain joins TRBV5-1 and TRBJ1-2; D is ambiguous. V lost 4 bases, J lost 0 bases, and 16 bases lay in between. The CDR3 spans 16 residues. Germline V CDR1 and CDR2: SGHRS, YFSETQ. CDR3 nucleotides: TGCGCCAGCAGCCTATCTACAGTGCCTGCTAACTATGGCTACACCTTC. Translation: CASSLSTVPANYGYTF.

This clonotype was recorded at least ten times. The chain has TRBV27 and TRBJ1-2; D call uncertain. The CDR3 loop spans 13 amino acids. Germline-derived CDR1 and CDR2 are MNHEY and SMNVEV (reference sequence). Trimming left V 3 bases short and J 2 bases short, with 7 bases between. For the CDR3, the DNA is TGTGCCAGCAGTTTGGCTGTAAACTATGGCTACACCTTC. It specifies CASSLAVNYGYTF.

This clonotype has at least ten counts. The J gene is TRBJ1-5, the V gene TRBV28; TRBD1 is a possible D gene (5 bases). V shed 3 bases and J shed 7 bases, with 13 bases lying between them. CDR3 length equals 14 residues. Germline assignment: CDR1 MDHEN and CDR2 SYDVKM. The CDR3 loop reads CASSFGGDGQPQHF. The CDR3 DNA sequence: TGTGCCAGCAGTTTTGGAGGGGACGGCCAGCCCCAGCATTTT.

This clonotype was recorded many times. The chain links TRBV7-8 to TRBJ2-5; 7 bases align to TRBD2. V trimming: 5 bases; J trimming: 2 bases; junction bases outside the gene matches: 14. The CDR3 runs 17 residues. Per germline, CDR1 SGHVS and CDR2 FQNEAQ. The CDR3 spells CASSARDYSPSQETQYF. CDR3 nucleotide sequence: TGTGCCAGCAGCGCCAGGGACTACTCTCCTTCTCAAGAGACCCAGTACTTC.

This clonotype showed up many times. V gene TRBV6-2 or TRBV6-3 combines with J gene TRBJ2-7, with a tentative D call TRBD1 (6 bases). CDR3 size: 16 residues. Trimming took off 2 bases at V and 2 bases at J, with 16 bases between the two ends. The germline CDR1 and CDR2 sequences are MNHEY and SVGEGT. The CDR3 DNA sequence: TGTGCCAGCAGTTACGCCCGACAGACAGGAGCCTACGAGCAGTACTTC. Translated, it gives CASSYARQTGAYEQYF.

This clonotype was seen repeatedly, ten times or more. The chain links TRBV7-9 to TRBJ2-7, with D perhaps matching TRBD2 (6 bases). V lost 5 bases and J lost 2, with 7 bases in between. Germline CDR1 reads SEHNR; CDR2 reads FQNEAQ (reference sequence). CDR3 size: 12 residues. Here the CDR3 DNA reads TGTGCCAGCAGCGGCGGGACCTACGAGCAGTACTTC. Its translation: CASSGGTYEQYF.

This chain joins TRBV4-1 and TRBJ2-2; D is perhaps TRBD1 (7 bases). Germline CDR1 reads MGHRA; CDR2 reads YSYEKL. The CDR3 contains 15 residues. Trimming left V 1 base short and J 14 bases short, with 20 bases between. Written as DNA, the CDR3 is TGCGCCAGCAGCCAAGCAGAGCGACAGGGAGGTCGACTGTTTTTT. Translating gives CASSQAERQGGRLFF.

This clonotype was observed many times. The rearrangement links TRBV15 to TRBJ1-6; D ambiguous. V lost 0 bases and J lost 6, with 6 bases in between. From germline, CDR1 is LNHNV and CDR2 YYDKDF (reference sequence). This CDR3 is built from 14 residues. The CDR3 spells CATSRDGANSPLHF. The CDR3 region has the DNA TGTGCCACCAGCAGAGATGGAGCTAATTCACCCCTCCACTTT. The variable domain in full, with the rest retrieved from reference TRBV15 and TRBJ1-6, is DAMVIQNPRYQVTQFGKPVTLSCSQTLNHNVMYWYQQKSSQAPKLLFHYYDKDFNNEADTPDNFQSRRPNTSFCFLDIRSPGLGDTAMYLCATSRDGANSPLHFGNGTRLTVT.

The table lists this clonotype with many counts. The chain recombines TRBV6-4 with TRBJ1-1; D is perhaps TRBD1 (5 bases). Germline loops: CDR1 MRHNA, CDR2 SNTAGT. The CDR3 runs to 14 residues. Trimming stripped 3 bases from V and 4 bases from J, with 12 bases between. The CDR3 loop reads CASSEMGGGTEAFF. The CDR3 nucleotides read TGTGCCAGCAGTGAGATGGGGGGAGGCACTGAAGCTTTCTTT.

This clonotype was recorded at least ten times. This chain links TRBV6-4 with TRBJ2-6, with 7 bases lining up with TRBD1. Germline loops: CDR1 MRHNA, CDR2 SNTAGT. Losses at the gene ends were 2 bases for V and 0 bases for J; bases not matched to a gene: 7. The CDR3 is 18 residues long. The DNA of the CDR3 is TGTGCCAGCAGTGACCGGGACAGACACCTCTCTGGGGCCAACGTCCTGACTTTC. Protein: CASSDRDRHLSGANVLTF.

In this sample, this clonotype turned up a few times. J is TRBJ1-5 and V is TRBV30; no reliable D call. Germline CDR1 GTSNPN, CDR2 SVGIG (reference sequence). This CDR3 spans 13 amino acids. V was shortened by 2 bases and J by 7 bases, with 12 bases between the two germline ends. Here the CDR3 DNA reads TGTGCCTGGAGTTTGAGGTCCGGGCAGCCCCAGCATTTT. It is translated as CAWSLRSGQPQHF.

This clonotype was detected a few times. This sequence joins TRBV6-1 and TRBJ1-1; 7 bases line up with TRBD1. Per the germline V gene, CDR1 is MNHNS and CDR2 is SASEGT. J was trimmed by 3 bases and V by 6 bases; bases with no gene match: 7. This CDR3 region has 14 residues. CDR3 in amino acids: CASSPLDRYTEAFF. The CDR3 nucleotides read TGTGCCAGCAGCCCCCTGGACAGGTACACTGAAGCTTTCTTT.

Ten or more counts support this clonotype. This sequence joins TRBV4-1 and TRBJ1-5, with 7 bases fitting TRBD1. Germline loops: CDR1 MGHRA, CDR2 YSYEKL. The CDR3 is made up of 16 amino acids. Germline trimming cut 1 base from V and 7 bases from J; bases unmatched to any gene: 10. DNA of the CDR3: TGCGCCAGCAGCCAAGTGGGCGACAGGGCGGGCCAGCCCCAGCATTTT. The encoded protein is CASSQVGDRAGQPQHF.

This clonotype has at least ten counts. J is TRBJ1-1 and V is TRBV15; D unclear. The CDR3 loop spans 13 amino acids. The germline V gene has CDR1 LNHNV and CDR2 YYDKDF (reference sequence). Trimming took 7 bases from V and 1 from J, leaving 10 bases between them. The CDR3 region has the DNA TGTGCCACCACCCCGAGGGAGAACACTGAAGCTTTCTTT. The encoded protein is CATTPRENTEAFF. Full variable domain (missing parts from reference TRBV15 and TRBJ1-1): DAMVIQNPRYQVTQFGKPVTLSCSQTLNHNVMYWYQQKSSQAPKLLFHYYDKDFNNEADTPDNFQSRRPNTSFCFLDIRSPGLGDTAMYLCATTPRENTEAFFGQGTRLTVV.

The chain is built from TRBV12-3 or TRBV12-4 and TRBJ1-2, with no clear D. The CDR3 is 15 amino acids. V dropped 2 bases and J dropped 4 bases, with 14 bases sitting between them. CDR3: CASSLSFPLGYGYTF. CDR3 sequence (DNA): TGTGCCAGCAGTTTATCATTCCCCCTAGGCTATGGCTACACCTTC.